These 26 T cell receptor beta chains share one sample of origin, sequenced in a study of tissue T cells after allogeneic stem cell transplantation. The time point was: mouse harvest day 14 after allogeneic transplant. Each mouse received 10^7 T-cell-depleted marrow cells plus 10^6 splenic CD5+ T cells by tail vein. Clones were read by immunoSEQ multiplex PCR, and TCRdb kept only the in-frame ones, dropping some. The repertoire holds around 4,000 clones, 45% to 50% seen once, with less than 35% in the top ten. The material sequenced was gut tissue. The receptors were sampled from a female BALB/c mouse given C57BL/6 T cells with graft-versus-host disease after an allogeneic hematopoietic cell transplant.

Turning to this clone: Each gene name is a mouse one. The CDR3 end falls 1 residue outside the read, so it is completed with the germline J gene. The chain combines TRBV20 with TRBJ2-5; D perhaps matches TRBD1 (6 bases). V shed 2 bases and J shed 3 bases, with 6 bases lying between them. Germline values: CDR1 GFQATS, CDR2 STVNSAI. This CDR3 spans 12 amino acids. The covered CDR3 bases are TGTGGTGCTAGGAGGGGGCAAGACACCCAGTAC. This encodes CGARRGQDTQY. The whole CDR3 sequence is CGARRGQDTQYF.

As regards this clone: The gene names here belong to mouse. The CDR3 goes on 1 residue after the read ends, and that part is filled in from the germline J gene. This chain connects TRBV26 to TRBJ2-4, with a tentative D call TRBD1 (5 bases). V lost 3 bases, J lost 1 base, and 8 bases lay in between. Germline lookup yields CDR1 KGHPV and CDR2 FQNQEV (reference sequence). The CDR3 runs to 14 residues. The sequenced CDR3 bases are TGTGCCAGCAGTCTCACAGGCGGTCAAAACACCTTGTAC. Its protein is CASSLTGGQNTLY. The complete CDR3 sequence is CASSLTGGQNTLYF.

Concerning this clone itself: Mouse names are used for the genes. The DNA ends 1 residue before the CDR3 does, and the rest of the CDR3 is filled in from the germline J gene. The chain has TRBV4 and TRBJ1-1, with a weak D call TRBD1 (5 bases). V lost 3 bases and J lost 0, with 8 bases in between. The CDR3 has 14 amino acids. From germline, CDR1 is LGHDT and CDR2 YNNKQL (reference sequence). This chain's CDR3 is CASSYMGANTEVFF. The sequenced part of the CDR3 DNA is TGTGCCAGCAGCTATATGGGGGCAAACACAGAAGTCTTC.

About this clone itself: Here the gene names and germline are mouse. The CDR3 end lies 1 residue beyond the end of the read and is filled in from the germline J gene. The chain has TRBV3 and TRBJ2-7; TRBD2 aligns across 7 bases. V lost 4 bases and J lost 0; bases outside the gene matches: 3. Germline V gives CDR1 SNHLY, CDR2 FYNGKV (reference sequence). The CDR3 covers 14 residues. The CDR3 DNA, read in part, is TGTGCCAGCAGCTCGGGACTGAGCTCCTATGAACAGTAC. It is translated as CASSSGLSSYEQY. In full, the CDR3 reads CASSSGLSSYEQYF.

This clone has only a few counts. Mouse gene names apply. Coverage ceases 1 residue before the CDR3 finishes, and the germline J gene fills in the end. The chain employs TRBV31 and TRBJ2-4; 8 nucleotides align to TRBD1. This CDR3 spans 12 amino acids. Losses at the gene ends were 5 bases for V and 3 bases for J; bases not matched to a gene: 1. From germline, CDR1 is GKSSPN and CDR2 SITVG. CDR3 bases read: TGTGCCTGGGGACAGGGACAAAACACCTTGTAC. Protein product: CAWGQGQNTLY. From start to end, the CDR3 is CAWGQGQNTLYF.

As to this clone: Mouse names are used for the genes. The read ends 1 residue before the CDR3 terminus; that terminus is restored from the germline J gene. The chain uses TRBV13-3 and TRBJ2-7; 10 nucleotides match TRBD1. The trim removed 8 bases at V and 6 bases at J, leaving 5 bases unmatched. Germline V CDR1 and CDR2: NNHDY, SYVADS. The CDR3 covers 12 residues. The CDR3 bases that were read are TGTGCCAGGGACAGGGGGGGGAGTGAACAGTAC. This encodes CARDRGGSEQY. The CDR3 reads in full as CARDRGGSEQYF.

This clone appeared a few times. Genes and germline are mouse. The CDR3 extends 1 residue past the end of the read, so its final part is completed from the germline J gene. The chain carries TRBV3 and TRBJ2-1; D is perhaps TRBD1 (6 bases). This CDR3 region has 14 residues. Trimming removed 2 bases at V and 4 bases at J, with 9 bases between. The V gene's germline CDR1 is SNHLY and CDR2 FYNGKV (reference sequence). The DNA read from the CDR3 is TGTGCCAGCAGCTTACAGGGGCCTTATGCTGAGCAGTTC. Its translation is CASSLQGPYAEQF. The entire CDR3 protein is CASSLQGPYAEQFF.

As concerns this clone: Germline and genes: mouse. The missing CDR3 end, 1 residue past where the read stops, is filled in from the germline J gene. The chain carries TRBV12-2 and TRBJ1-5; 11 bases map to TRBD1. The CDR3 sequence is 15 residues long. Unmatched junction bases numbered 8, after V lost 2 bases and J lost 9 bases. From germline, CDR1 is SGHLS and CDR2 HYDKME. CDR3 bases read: TGTGCCAGCTCTCGCCGGGACAGGGGGGACCGGGCTCCGCTT. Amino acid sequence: CASSRRDRGDRAPL. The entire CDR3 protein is CASSRRDRGDRAPLF. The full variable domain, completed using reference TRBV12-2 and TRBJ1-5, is NSGVVQSPRYIIKGKGERSILKCIPISGHLSVAWYQQTQGQELKFFIQHYDKMERDKGNLPSRFSVQQFDDYHSEMNMSALELEDSAVYFCASSRRDRGDRAPLFGEGTRLSVL.

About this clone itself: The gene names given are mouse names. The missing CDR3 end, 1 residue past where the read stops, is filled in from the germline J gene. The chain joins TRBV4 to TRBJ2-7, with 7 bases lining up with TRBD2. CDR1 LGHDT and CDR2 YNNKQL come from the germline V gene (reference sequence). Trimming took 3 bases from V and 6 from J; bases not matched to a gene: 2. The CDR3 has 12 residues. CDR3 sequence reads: CASSYSGGEQYF. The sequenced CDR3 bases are TGTGCCAGCAGCTATTCTGGGGGTGAACAGTAC.

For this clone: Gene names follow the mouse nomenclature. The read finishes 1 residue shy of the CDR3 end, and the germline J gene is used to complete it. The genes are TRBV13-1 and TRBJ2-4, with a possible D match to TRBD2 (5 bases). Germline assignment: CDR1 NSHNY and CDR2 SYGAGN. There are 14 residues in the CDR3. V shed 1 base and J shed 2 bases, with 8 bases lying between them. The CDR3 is CASSDTWVQNTLYF. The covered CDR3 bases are TGTGCCAGCAGTGATACCTGGGTTCAAAACACCTTGTAC.

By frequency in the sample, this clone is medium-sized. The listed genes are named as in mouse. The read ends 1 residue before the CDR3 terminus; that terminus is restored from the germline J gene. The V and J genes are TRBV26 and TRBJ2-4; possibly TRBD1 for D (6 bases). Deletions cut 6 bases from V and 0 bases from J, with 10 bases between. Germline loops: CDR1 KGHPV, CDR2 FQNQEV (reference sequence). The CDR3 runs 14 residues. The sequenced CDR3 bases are TGTGCCAGCAGGTGGACAGCTAGTCAAAACACCTTGTAC. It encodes CASRWTASQNTLY. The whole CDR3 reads CASRWTASQNTLYF.

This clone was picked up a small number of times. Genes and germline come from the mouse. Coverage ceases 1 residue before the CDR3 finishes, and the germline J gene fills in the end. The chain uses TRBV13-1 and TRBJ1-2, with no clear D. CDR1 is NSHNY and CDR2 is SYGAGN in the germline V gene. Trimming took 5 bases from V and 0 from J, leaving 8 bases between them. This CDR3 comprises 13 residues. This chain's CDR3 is CASRKHANSDYTF. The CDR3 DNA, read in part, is TGTGCCAGCAGGAAACACGCAAACTCCGACTACACC.

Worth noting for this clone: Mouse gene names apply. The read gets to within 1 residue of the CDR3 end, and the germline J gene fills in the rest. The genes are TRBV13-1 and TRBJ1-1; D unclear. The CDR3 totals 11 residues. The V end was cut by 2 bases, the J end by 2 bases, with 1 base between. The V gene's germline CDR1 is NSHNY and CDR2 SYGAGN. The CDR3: CASSDNTEVFF. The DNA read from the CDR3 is TGTGCCAGCAGTGACAACACAGAAGTCTTC.

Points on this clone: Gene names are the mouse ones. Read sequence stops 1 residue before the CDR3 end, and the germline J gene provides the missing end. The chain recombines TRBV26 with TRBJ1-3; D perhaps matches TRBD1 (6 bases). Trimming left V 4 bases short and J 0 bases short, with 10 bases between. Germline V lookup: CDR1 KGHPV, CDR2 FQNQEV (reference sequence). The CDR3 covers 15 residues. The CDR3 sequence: CASSRWTASGNTLYF. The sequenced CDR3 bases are TGTGCCAGCAGTCGCTGGACAGCTTCTGGAAATACGCTCTAT.

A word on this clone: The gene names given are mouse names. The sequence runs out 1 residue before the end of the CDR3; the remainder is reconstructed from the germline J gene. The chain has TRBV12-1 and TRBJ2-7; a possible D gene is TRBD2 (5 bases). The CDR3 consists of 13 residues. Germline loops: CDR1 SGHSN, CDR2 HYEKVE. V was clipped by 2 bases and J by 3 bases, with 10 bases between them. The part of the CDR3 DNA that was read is TGTGCCAGCTCTCCCGCTTGGGGCTATGAACAGTAC. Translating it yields CASSPAWGYEQY. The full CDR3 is CASSPAWGYEQYF.

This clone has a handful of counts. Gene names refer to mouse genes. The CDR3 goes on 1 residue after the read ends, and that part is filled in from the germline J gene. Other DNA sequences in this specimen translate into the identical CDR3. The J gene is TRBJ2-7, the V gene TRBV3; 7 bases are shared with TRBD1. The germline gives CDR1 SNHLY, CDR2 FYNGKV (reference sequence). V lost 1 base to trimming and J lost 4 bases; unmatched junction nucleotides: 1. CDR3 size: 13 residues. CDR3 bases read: TGTGCCAGCAGCTTAGAGACAGGGTATGAACAGTAC. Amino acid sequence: CASSLETGYEQY. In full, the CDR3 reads CASSLETGYEQYF. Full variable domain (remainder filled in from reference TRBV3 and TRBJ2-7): GPKVLQIPSHQIIDMGQMVTLNCDPVSNHLYFYWYKQILGQQMEFLVNFYNGKVMEKSKLFKDQFSVERPDGSYFTLKIQPTALEDSAVYFCASSLETGYEQYFGPGTRLTVL.

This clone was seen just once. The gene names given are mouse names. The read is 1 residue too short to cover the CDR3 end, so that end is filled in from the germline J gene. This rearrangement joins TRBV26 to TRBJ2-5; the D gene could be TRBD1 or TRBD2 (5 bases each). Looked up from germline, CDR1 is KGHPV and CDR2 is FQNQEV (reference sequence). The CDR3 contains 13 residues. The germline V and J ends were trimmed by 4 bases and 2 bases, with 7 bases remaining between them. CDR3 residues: CASSRGIQDTQYF. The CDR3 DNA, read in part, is TGTGCCAGCAGTCGGGGGATCCAAGACACCCAGTAC.

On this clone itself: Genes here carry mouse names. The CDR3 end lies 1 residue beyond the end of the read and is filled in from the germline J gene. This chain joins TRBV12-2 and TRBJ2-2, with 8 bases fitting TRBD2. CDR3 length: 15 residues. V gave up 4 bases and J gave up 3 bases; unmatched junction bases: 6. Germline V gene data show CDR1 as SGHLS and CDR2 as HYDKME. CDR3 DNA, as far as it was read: TGTGCCAGCTCCTCCGGGACTGGTCACACCGGGCAGCTCTAC. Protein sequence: CASSSGTGHTGQLY. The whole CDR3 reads CASSSGTGHTGQLYF.

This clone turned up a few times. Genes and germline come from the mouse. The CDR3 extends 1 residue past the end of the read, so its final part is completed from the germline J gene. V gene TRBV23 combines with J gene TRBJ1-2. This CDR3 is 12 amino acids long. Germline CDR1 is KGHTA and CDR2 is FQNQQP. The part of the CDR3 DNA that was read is TGCTCCAGCAGTCAATCGAACTCCGACTACACC. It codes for CSSSQSNSDYT. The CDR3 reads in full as CSSSQSNSDYTF.

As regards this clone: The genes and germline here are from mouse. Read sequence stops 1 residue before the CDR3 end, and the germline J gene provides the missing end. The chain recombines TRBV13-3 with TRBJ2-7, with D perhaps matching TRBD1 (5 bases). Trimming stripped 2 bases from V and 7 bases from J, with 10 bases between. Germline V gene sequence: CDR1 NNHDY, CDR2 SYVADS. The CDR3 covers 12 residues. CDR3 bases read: TGTGCCAGCAGTGAGGCAGGGTGGGAACAGTAC. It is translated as CASSEAGWEQY. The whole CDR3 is CASSEAGWEQYF.

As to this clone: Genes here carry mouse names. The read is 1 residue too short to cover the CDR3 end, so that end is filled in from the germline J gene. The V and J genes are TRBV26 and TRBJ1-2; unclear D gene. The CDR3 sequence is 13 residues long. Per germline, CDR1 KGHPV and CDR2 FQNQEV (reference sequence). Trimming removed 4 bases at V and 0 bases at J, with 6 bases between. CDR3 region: CASSPRANSDYTF. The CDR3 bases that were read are TGTGCCAGCAGTCCGAGGGCAAACTCCGACTACACC.

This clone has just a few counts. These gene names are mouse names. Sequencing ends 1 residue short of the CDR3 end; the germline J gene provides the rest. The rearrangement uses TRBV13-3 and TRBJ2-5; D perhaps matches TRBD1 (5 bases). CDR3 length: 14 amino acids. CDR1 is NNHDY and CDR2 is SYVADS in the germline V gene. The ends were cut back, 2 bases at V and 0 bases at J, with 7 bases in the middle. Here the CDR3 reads CASSDRVNQDTQYF. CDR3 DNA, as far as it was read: TGTGCCAGCAGTGACAGGGTTAACCAAGACACCCAGTAC.

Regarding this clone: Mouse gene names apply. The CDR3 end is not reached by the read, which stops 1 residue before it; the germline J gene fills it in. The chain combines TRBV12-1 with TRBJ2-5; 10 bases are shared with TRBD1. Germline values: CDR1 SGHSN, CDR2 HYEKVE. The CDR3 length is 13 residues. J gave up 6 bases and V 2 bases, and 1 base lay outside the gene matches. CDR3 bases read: TGTGCCAGCTCTCGACAGGGGGCGGACACCCAGTAC. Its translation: CASSRQGADTQY. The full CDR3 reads CASSRQGADTQYF.

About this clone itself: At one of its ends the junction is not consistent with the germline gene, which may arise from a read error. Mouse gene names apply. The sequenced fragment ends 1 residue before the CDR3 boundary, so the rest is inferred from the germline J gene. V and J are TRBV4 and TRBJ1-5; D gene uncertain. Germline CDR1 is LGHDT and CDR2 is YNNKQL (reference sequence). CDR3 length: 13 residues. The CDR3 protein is CASSSTFNEAPLF. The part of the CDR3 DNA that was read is TGTGCCAGCAGCTCAACATTCAACGAGGCTCCGCTT.

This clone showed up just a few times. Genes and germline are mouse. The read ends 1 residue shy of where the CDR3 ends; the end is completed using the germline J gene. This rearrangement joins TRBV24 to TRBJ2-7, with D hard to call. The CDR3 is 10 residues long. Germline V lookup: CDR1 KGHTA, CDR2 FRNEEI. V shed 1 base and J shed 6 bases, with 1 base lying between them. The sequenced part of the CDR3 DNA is TGTGCCAGCAGTCTGTTTGAACAGTAC. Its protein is CASSLFEQY. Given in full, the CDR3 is CASSLFEQYF.

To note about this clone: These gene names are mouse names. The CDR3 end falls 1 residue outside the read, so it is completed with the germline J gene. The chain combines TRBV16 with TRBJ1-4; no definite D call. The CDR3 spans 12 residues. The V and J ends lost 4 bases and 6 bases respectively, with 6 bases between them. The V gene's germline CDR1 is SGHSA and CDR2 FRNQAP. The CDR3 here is CASSSGDERLFF. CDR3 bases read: TGTGCAAGCAGCTCAGGAGACGAAAGATTATTT. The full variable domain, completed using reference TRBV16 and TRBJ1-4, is NAGVIQTPRHKVTGKGQEATLWCEPISGHSAVFWYRQTIVQGLEFLTYFRNQAPIDDSGMPKERFSAQMPNQSHSTLKIQSTQPQDSAVYLCASSSGDERLFFGHGTKLSVL.